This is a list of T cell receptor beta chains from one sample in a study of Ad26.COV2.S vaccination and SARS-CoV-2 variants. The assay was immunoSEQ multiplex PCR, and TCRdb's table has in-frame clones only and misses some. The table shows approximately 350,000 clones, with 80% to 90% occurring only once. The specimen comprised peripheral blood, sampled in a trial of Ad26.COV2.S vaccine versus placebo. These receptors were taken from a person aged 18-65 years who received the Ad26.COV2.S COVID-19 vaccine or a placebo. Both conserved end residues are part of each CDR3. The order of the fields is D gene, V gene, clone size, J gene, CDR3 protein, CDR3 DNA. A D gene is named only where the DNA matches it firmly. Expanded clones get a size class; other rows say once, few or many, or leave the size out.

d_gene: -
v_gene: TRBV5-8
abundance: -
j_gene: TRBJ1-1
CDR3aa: CASSSEGVNTEAFF
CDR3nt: TGTGCCAGCAGCTCCGAGGGGGTGAACACTGAAGCTTTCTTT

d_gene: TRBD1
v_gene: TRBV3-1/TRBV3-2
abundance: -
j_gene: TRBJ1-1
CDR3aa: CASSRNTGGGTEAFF
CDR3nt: TGTGCCAGCAGCCGCAATACAGGGGGAGGCACTGAAGCTTTCTTT

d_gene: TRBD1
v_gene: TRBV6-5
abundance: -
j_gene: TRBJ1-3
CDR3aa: CASSWTGALGNTIYF
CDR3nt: TGTGCCAGCAGTTGGACAGGGGCGCTCGGAAACACCATATATTTT

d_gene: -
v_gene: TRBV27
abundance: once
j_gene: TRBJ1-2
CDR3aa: CASSFQGFGYTF
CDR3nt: TGTGCCAGCAGCTTCCAGGGATTTGGCTACACCTTC

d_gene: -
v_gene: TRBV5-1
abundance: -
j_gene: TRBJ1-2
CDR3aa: CASSLRGNYGYTF
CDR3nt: TGCGCCAGCAGCTTGCGAGGCAACTATGGCTACACCTTC

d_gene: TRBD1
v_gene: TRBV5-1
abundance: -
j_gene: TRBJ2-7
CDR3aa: CASSLGDRGHEQYF
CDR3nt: TGCGCCAGCAGCTTGGGGGACAGGGGGCACGAGCAGTACTTC

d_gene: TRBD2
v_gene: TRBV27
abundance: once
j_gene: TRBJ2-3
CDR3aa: CATWRTSGGRTDTQYF
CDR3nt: TGTGCCACCTGGAGGACTAGCGGGGGACGCACAGATACGCAGTATTTT

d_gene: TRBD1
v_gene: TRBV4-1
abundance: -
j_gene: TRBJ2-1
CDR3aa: CASSQPPTFRTGTNNEQFF
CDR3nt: TGCGCCAGCAGCCAACCCCCCACTTTCCGGACAGGAACTAACAATGAGCAGTTCTTC

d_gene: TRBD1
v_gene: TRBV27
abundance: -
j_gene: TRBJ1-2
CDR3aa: CASGTQGAYGYTF
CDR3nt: TGTGCCAGCGGGACGCAGGGGGCCTATGGCTACACCTTC

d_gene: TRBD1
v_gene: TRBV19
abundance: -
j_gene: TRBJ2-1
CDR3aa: CASSTQTGGEQFF
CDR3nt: TGTGCCAGTAGTACCCAAACAGGGGGGGAGCAGTTCTTC

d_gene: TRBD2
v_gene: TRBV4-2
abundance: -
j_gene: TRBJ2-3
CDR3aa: CASSPTLQRGADTQYF
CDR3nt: TGTGCCAGCAGCCCTACCCTTCAGCGGGGGGCAGATACGCAGTATTTT

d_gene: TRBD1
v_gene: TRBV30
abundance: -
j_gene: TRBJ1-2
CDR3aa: CAWSDTGTGGYLNYGYTF
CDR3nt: TGTGCCTGGAGCGATACCGGGACAGGGGGATACCTTAACTATGGCTACACCTTC

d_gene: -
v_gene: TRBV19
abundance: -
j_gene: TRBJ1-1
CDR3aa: CASSIGQTNTEAFF
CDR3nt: TGTGCCAGTAGTATAGGACAGACGAACACTGAAGCTTTCTTT

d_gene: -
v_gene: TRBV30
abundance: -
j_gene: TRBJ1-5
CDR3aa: CAWNPPPVAGNQPQHF
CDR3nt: TGTGCCTGGAATCCTCCCCCGGTCGCGGGGAATCAGCCCCAGCATTTT

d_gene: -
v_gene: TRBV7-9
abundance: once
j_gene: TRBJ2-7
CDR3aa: CASSSLVAYEQYF
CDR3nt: TGTGCCAGCAGCTCCCTAGTGGCCTACGAGCAGTACTTC

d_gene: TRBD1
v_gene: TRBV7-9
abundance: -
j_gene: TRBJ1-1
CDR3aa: CASSSGQGVTEAFF
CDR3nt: TGTGCCAGCAGCTCAGGACAGGGAGTTACTGAAGCTTTCTTT

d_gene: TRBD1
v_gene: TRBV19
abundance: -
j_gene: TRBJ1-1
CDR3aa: CASGQGNTEAFF
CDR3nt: TGTGCCAGCGGACAGGGAAATACTGAAGCTTTCTTT

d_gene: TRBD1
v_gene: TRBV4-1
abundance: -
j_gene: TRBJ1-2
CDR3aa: CASSKDLQGANYGYTF
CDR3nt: TGCGCCAGCAGCAAAGATTTACAGGGGGCCAACTATGGCTACACCTTC

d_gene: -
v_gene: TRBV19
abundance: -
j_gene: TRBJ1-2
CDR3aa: CASRQAGPANYGYTF
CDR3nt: TGTGCCAGTAGACAGGCCGGGCCTGCTAACTATGGCTACACCTTC

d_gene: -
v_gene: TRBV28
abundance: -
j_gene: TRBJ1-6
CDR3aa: CASSVVNAGNSPLHF
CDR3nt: TGTGCCAGCAGTGTCGTGAACGCCGGGAATTCACCCCTCCACTTT

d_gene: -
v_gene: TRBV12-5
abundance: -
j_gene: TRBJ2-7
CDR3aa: CASGFVTGPPVSDEQYF
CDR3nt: TGTGCTAGTGGTTTCGTAACCGGGCCCCCGGTTTCTGACGAGCAGTACTTC

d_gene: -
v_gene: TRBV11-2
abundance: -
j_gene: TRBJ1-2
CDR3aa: CASSLGVTANYGYTF
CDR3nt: TGTGCCAGCAGCTTAGGGGTGACAGCTAACTATGGCTACACCTTC

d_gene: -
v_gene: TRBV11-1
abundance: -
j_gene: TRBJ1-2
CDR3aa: CASSFNSGYGYTF
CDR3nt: TGTGCCAGCAGCTTTAACAGTGGCTATGGCTACACCTTC

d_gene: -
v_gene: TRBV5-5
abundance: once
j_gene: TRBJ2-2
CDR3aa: CASSPTGPNTGELFF
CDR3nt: TGTGCCAGCAGCCCCACGGGACCGAACACCGGGGAGCTGTTTTTT

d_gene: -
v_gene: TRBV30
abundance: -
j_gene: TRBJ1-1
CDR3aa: CAWSDRSGSEAFF
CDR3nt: TGTGCCTGGAGCGACAGATCGGGCAGTGAAGCTTTCTTT

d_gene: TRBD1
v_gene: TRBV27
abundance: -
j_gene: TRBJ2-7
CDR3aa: CASSRTGQGTYEQYF
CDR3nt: TGTGCCAGCAGTCGTACGGGACAGGGTACCTACGAGCAGTACTTC

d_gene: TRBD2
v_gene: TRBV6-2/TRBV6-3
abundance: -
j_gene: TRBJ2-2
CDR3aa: CASSYSAGEIAGELFF
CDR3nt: TGTGCCAGCAGTTACTCCGCGGGGGAGATAGCCGGGGAGCTGTTTTTT

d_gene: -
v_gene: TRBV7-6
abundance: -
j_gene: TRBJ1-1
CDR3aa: CASSLAQGVDEAFF
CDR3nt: TGTGCCAGCAGCTTAGCACAGGGAGTTGATGAAGCTTTCTTT

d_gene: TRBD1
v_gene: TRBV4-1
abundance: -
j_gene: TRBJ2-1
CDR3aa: CASSQGQGDNEQFF
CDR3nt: TGCGCCAGCAGCCAGGGACAGGGAGACAATGAGCAGTTCTTC

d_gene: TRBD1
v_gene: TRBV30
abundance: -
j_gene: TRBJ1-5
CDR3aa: CAWSRQGAQPQHF
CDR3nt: TGTGCCTGGAGTCGGCAGGGGGCACAGCCCCAGCATTTT

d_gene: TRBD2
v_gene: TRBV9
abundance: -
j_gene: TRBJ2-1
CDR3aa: CASSGSGGRWNEQFF
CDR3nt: TGTGCCAGCAGCGGTAGCGGGGGCCGTTGGAATGAGCAGTTCTTC

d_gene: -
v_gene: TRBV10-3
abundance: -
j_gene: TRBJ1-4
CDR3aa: CATGTNEKLFF
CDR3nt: TGTGCCACCGGAACTAATGAAAAACTGTTTTTT

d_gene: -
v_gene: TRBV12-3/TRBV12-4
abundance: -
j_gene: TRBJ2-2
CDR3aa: CASNEFRAGELFF
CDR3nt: TGTGCCAGCAACGAGTTCCGGGCCGGGGAGCTGTTTTTT

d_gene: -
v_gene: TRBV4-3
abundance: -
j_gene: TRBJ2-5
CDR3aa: CASSQARGGRTQYF
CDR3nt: TGCGCCAGCAGCCAAGCTAGGGGGGGTAGGACCCAGTACTTC

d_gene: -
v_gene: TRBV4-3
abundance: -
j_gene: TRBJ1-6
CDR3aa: CASSQDGLLNSPLHF
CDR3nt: TGCGCCAGCAGCCAAGACGGACTGTTAAATTCACCCCTCCACTTT

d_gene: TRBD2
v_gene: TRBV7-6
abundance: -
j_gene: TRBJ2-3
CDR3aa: CASSLRGRNTDTQYF
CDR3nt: TGTGCCAGCAGCTTACGCGGGAGAAACACAGATACGCAGTATTTT

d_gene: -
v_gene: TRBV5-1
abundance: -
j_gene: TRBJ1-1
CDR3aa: CASSLGDGMNTEAFF
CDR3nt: TGCGCCAGCAGCTTGGGGGACGGGATGAACACTGAAGCTTTCTTT

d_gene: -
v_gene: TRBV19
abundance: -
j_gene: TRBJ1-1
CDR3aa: CASSYREEEAFF
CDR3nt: TGTGCCAGTAGTTACAGGGAGGAGGAAGCTTTCTTT

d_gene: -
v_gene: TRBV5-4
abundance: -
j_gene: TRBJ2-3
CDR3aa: CASSLDLWDTQYF
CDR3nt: TGTGCCAGCAGCTTGGATCTGTGGGATACGCAGTATTTT

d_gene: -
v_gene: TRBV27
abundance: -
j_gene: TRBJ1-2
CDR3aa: CATQSLGGYALGYTF
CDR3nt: TGTGCCACTCAATCCTTGGGGGGCTATGCTCTGGGCTACACCTTC

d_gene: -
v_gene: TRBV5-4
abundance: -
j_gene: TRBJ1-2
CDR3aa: CASSYTQGPYGYTF
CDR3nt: TGTGCCAGCAGCTATACTCAGGGTCCCTATGGCTACACCTTC

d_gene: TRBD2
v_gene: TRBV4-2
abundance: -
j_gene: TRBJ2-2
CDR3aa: CASSYGLAGGLGTGELFF
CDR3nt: TGTGCCAGCAGCTACGGACTAGCGGGGGGGCTGGGCACCGGGGAGCTGTTTTTT

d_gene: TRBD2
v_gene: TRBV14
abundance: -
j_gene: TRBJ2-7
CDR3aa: CATQYSGGAPQEQYF
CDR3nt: TGTGCCACTCAATATAGCGGGGGGGCCCCGCAGGAGCAGTACTTC

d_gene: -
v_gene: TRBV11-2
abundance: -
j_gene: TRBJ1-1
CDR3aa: CASRLWGPHTEAFF
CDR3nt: TGTGCCAGCAGACTTTGGGGACCCCACACTGAAGCTTTCTTT

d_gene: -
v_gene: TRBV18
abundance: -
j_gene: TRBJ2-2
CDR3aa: CASSPTSPGELFF
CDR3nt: TGTGCCAGCTCTCCGACTAGTCCCGGGGAGCTGTTTTTT

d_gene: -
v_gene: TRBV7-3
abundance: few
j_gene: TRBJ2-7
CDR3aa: CASSILGGDSYEQYF
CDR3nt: TGTGCCAGCAGCATACTAGGGGGGGACTCCTACGAGCAGTACTTC

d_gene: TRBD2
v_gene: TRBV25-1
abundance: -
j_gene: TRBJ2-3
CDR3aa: CASSGTRDTQYF
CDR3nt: TGTGCCAGCAGTGGGACTAGAGATACGCAGTATTTT

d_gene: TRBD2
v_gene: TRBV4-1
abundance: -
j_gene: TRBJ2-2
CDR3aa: CASRGGPSNTGELFF
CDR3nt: TGCGCCAGCCGGGGGGGACCTTCAAACACCGGGGAGCTGTTTTTT

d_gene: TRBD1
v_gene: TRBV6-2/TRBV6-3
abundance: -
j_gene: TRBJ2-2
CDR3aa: CASSRTGLLNTGELFF
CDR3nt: TGTGCCAGCAGCAGGACAGGCTTACTAAACACCGGGGAGCTGTTTTTT

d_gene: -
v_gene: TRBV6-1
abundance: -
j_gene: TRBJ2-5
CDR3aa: CASSEGPSQETQYF
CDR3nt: TGTGCCAGCAGTGAGGGGCCTAGCCAAGAGACCCAGTACTTC

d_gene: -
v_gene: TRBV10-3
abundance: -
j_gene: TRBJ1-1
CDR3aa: CAITSVGHGAFF
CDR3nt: TGTGCCATCACCTCCGTGGGACACGGAGCTTTCTTT

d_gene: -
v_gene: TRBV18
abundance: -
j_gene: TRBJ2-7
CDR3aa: CASSPPLFQSSYEQYF
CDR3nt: TGTGCCAGCTCACCACCACTCTTTCAGAGCTCCTACGAGCAGTACTTC

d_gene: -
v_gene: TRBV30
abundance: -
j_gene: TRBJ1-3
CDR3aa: CAWSVRSTISGNTIYF
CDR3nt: TGTGCCTGGAGTGTACGATCCACCATCTCTGGAAACACCATATATTTT

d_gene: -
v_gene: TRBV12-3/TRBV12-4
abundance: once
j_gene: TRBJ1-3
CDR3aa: CASGTPGNTIYF
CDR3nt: TGTGCCAGCGGGACTCCGGGAAACACCATATATTTT

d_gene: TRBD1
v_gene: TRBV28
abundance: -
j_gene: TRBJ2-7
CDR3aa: CASSSQGAGSYEQYF
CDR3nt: TGTGCCAGCAGCTCCCAGGGGGCCGGCTCCTACGAGCAGTACTTC

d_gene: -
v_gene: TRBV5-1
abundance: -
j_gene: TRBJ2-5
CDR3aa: CASSLSEGRKTQYF
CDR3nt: TGCGCCAGCAGCTTGTCGGAGGGTAGGAAGACCCAGTACTTC

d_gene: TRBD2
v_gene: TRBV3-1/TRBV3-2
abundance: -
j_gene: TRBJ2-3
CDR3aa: CASSQERGGPSF
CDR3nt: TGTGCCAGCAGCCAAGAGCGGGGGGGCCCCTCTTTT

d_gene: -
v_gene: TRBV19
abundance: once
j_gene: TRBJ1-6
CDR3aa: CASSTSGTLNSPLHF
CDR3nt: TGTGCCAGTAGTACTTCCGGGACACTCAATTCACCCCTCCACTTT

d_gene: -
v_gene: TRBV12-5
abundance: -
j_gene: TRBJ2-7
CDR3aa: CASGLPKAGFSYEQYF
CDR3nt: TGTGCTAGTGGTTTGCCGAAGGCGGGGTTCTCCTACGAGCAGTACTTC